This T cell receptor beta chain appears in the sequencing data of a study of Ad26.COV2.S vaccination and SARS-CoV-2 variants. The overall study: Within the COV1001 Ad26.COV2.S trial arm, the donor was enrolled.

This clone was recorded only once. The treatment was: 15 to 20 received Ad26.COV2.S at low or high dose, single or two shots; about 5 received placebo; per-sample allocation not given. Day 63 after the first injection of vaccine or placebo was the sampling time. This CDR3 comprises 17 residues. After removal of 5 bases from V and 8 bases from J, the junction contained 18 bases not matched to a gene. Germline V gene data show CDR1 as LNHDA and CDR2 as SQIVND (reference sequence). Libraries were prepared by immunoSEQ multiplex PCR; TCRdb keeps only in-frame clonotypes and omits some of them. Of some 480,000 clones listed, roughly nine tenths are singletons.

The rearrangement joins TRBV19 to TRBJ2-1; 7 bases align to TRBD1. The starting material was peripheral blood, obtained in a trial of Ad26.COV2.S vaccine versus placebo. The receptor was isolated from a person aged 18-60 years who received the Ad26.COV2.S COVID-19 vaccine or a placebo. CDR3 DNA sequence: TGTGCCAGTAGTGCCCGTCCGACAGGGACCCTTCGCGATGAGCAGTTCTTC. Translation gives CASSARPTGTLRDEQFF. Looking up the rest from reference TRBV19 and TRBJ2-1 gives the full variable domain: DGGITQSPKYLFRKEGQNVTLSCEQNLNHDAMYWYRQDPGQGLRLIYYSQIVNDFQKGDIAEGYSVSREKKESFPLTVTSAQKNPTAFYLCASSARPTGTLRDEQFFGPGTRLTVL.